Listed here are 9 T cell receptor beta chains from one sample, sequenced in a study of identical twins. TCRdb recomputed calls from the 5' RACE reads with MiXCR, one row per CDR3 protein. Of some 1,700,000 distinct CDR3 sequences in the sample, less than 35% were seen once. The sample consisted of cord blood. The source of these receptors is a newborn girl in good health.

The rearrangement links TRBV27 to TRBJ2-1; no firm D call. V lost 5 bases to trimming and J lost 0 bases, with 14 bases between them. The CDR3 extends over 16 amino acids. Germline V gene data show CDR1 as MNHEY and CDR2 as SMNVEV (reference sequence). This chain's CDR3 is CASSHQLGSSYNEQFF. Here the CDR3 DNA reads TGTGCCAGCAGTCACCAACTCGGAAGCTCCTACAATGAGCAGTTCTTC.

The chain uses TRBV5-1 and TRBJ2-1; possible D gene TRBD1, 5 bases. Trimming shortened V by 4 bases and J by 3 bases, and 14 bases separated the two germline ends. Germline V gives CDR1 SGHRS, CDR2 YFSETQ. The CDR3 is 15 amino acids. CDR3: CASSAQGWDYNEQFF. In nucleotides, the CDR3 is TGCGCCAGCAGCGCCCAGGGTTGGGACTACAATGAGCAGTTCTTC.

The chain uses TRBV12-3 or TRBV12-4 and TRBJ1-2; no definite D call. V was clipped by 1 base and J by 13 bases, with 16 bases between them. The CDR3 spans 13 residues. CDR3 DNA sequence: TGTGCCAGCAGTTTAGGTCCAGAGCCCCTGGGCACCTTC. Protein: CASSLGPEPLGTF.

Only a few counts were recorded for this clonotype. The genes are TRBV12-3 or TRBV12-4 and TRBJ2-4; TRBD2 agrees at 10 bases. CDR3 length: 17 residues. The trim removed 5 bases at V and 0 bases at J, leaving 7 bases unmatched. CDR3 sequence: CASSTPRLAGAKNIQYF. The CDR3 nucleotides read TGTGCCAGCAGTACACCGAGACTAGCGGGAGCCAAAAACATTCAGTACTTC.

In its sample, this clonotype was seen a few times. The gene calls are TRBV12-3 or TRBV12-4 and TRBJ1-2; D remains ambiguous. The CDR3 totals 15 residues. Trimming took 7 bases from V and 2 from J, leaving 17 bases between them. CDR3 bases: TGTGCCAGCACCGGTCCCTTGGGAGGGAACTATGGCTACACCTTC. It specifies CASTGPLGGNYGYTF.

Written as DNA, the CDR3 is TGTGCCAGTCAATCTGACGGGAATCAGCCCCAGCATTTT. The encoded protein is CASQSDGNQPQHF. V and J are TRBV6-5 and TRBJ1-5; D is unclear. This CDR3 has 13 amino acids. Germline CDR1 reads MNHEY; CDR2 reads SVGAGI. Between the trimmed V and J ends, which lost 9 bases and 4 bases, there was a span of 13 bases.

The chain has TRBV29-1 and TRBJ2-5; perhaps TRBD2 as D (6 bases). The CDR3 loop spans 19 amino acids. CDR1 SQVTM and CDR2 ANQGSEA come from the germline V gene. V was cut by 2 bases and J by 11 bases, with 36 bases left in between. CDR3 sequence (DNA): TGCAGCGTTGAATTAAACTCCCTGACTAGGACCTACCGAAACAATGAGCAGTACTTC. Translated, it gives CSVELNSLTRTYRNNEQYF. Looking up the rest from reference TRBV29-1 and TRBJ2-5 gives the full variable domain: SAVISQKPSRDICQRGTSLTIQCQVDSQVTMMFWYRQQPGQSLTLIATANQGSEATYESGFVIDKFPISRPNLTFSTLTVSNMSPEDSSIYLCSVELNSLTRTYRNNEQYFGPGTRLLVL.

This clonotype was detected a few times. The V gene is TRBV6-6, the J gene TRBJ2-3; D gene ambiguous. V was pared by 6 bases and J by 1 base, with 14 bases between. The CDR3 sequence is 15 residues long. The germline CDR1 and CDR2 sequences are MNHNY and SVGAGI (reference sequence). CDR3 protein: CASRKTRQGTDTQYF. CDR3 coding DNA: TGTGCCAGCAGGAAGACTCGGCAGGGCACAGATACGCAGTATTTT.

This sequence joins TRBV7-9 and TRBJ2-7; the D gene is possibly TRBD1 (8 bases). Germline CDR1 SEHNR, CDR2 FQNEAQ (reference sequence). The CDR3 spans 15 residues. V dropped 10 bases and J dropped 7 bases, with 26 bases sitting between them. The CDR3 region has the DNA TGTGCCACCATAAACAGGGGGGGCTCCTACAATGAGCAGTACTTC. This translates into CATINRGGSYNEQYF.